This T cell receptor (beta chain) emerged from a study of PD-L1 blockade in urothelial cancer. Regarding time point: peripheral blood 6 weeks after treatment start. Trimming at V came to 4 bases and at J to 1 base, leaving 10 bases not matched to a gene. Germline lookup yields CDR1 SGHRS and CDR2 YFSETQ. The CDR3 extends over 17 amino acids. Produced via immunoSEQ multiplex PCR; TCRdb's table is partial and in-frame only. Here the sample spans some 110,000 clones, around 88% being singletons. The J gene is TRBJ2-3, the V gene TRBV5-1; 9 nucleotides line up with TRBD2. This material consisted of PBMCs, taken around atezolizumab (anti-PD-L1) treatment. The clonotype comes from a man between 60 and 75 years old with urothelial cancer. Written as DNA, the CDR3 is TGCGCCAGCAGCCCACCTTCGACTAGCGGAGGCACAGATACGCAGTATTTT. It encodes CASSPPSTSGGTDTQYF.